Presented here are 6 T cell receptor beta chains from one specimen sequenced in a study of T cell repertoires in cytomegalovirus infection. TCRdb reanalysed the reads using MiXCR and keeps one entry per CDR3 protein. The sample shows nearly 550,000 distinct CDR3 sequences, approximately 17% of them seen only once. Input material: CD8+ T cells from PBMCs. These receptor sequences come from a human donor in good health (CMV status not recorded). Some clones in this sample may be carry-over from other donors' samples.

This clonotype was seen ten or more times. The rearrangement links TRBV7-9 to TRBJ2-7; 8 bases line up with TRBD2. The V and J ends lost 4 bases and 0 bases, in that order; junction bases with no gene match: 11. Germline lookup yields CDR1 SEHNR and CDR2 FQNEAQ (reference sequence). The CDR3 extends over 17 amino acids. The CDR3 region is CASSSNPQREFSYEQYF. The CDR3 region has the DNA TGTGCCAGCAGCTCTAATCCCCAGCGGGAGTTCTCCTACGAGCAGTACTTC.

This clonotype was detected a few times. The CDR3 DNA follows: TGTGCCAGCAAAGACATCGGAGGAGGCGAGCAGTACTTC. As protein: CASKDIGGGEQYF. The chain employs TRBV4-2 and TRBJ2-7; D is possibly TRBD2 (5 bases). V dropped 7 bases and J dropped 6 bases, with 16 bases sitting between them. The V gene's germline CDR1 is LGHNA and CDR2 YNFKEQ. This CDR3 region has 13 residues.

To note about this clonotype: At one of its ends the junction is not consistent with the germline gene, which may arise from a read error. The genes are TRBV28 and TRBJ2-2, with 12 bases aligning to TRBD2. Germline V gene sequence: CDR1 MDHEN, CDR2 SYDVKM. CDR3 length equals 17 residues. The CDR3 nucleotides read TGTGCCAGCAATCCGGGACTAGCGGGCTCGAACACCGGGGGGCTGTTTTTT. It codes for CASNPGLAGSNTGGLFF.

This clonotype was recorded at least ten times. The rearrangement uses TRBV6-5 and TRBJ1-5; 9 nucleotides line up with TRBD1. This CDR3 has 15 residues. In germline, CDR1 is MNHEY, CDR2 SVGAGI. V lost 6 bases to trimming and J lost 0 bases; unmatched junction nucleotides: 3. The CDR3 loop is CASSLTGGSNQPQHF. The CDR3 coding sequence is TGTGCCAGCAGCCTGACAGGGGGTAGCAATCAGCCCCAGCATTTT.

This clonotype was seen repeatedly, ten times or more. The rearrangement uses TRBV7-2 and TRBJ2-7; D may be TRBD2 (5 bases). The CDR3 loop spans 15 amino acids. Germline V gene data show CDR1 as SGHTA and CDR2 as FQGNSA. V was trimmed by 7 bases and J by 2 bases, leaving 18 bases between them. The CDR3 protein is CASNPGFSSAYEQYF. The CDR3 nucleotides are TGTGCCAGCAACCCGGGATTCAGTTCGGCCTACGAGCAGTACTTC.

V usage is TRBV9 and J usage is TRBJ2-5; no definite D call. V was clipped by 0 bases and J by 2 bases, with 11 bases between them. CDR1 and CDR2 from the germline V gene are SGDLS and YYNGEE. CDR3 length equals 15 residues. CDR3 protein: CASSVEWGSQETQYF. For the CDR3, the DNA is TGTGCCAGCAGCGTAGAGTGGGGTTCACAAGAGACCCAGTACTTC.